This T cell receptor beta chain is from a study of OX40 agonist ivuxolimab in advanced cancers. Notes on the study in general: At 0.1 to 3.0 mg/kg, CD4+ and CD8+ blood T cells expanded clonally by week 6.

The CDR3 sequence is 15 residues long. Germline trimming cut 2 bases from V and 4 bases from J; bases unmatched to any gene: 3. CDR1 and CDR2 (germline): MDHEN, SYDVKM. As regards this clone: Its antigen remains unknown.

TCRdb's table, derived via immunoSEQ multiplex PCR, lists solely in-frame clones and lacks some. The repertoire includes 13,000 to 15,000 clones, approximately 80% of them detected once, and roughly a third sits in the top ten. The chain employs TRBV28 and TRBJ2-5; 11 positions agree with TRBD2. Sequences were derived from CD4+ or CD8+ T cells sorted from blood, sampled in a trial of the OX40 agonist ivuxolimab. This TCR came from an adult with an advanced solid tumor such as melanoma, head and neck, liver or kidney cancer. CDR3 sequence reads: CASSLRLAGLETQYF. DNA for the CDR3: TGTGCCAGCAGTTTAAGACTAGCGGGACTAGAGACCCAGTACTTC.